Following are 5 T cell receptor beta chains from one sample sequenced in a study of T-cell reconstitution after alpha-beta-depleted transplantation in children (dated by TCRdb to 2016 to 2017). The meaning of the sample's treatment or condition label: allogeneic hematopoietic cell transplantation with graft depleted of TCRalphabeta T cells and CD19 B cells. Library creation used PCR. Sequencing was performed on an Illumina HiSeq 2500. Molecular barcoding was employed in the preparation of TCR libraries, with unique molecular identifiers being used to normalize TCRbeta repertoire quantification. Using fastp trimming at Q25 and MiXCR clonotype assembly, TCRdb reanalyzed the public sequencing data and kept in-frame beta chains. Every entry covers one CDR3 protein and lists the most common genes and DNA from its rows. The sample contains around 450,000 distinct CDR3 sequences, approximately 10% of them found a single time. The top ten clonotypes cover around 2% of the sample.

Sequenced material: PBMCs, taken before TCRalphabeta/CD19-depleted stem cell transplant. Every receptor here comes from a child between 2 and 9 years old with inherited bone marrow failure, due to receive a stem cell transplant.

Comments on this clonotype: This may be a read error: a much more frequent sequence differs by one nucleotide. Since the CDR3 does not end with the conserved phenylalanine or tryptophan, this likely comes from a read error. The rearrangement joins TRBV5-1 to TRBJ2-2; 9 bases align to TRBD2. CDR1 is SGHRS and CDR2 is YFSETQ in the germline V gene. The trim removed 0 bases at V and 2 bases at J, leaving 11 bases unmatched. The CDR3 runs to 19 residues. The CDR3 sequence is CASSLVGLASGINTGELFS. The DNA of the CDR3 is TGCGCCAGCAGCTTGGTCGGGTTGGCTAGCGGGATCAACACCGGGGAGCTGTTTTCT.

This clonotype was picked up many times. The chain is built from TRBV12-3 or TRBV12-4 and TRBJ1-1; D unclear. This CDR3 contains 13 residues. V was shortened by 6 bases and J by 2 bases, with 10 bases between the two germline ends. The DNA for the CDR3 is TGTGCCAGCAGGGTTCATTTCAACACTGAAGCTTTCTTT. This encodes CASRVHFNTEAFF.

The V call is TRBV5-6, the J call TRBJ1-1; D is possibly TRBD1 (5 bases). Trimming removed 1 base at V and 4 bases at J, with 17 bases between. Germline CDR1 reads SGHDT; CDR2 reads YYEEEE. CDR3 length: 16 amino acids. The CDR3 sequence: CASSLPGRGIGTEAFF. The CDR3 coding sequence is TGTGCCAGCAGCTTGCCAGGGAGGGGCATTGGCACTGAAGCTTTCTTT.

The CDR3 coding sequence is TGTGCCAGCAGTCCTCAACGGGGTGTGAGGGCAGGAGGGAACTATGGCTACACCTTC. Amino acid sequence: CASSPQRGVRAGGNYGYTF. The chain links TRBV28 to TRBJ1-2; D is ambiguous. Germline V gene data show CDR1 as MDHEN and CDR2 as SYDVKM. The CDR3 covers 19 residues. The ends were cut back, 5 bases at V and 2 bases at J, with 27 bases in the middle.

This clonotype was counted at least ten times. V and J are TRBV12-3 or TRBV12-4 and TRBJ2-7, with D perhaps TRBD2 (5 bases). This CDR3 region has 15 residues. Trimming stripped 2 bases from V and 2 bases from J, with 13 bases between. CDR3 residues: CASSLTSGSAYEQYF. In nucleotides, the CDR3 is TGTGCCAGCAGTTTAACCTCGGGGAGCGCCTACGAGCAGTACTTC.